Below are 10 T cell receptor beta chains sequenced from a single sample in a study of Ad26.COV2.S vaccination and SARS-CoV-2 variants. Described treatment: around 19 received Ad26.COV2.S at low or high dose, single or two shots; about 5 received placebo; per-sample allocation not given. Specimen acquisition occurred on day 63 following the initial vaccine or placebo injection. The repertoire was sequenced with immunoSEQ multiplex PCR; TCRdb's copy has only in-frame clones and lacks some. The sample holds 350,000 to 600,000 clones; about 88% are singletons and the top ten take more than 1.5%. The sample consisted of peripheral blood, taken in a trial of Ad26.COV2.S vaccine versus placebo. These receptors were taken from a person aged 18-60 years who received the Ad26.COV2.S COVID-19 vaccine or a placebo.

DNA for the CDR3: TGTGCCAGCAGTTACTACAGGGGGGGGGAAAGGACACCCCTCCACTTT. Its protein is CASSYYRGGERTPLHF. J is TRBJ1-6 and V is TRBV6-5, with 8 bases aligning to TRBD1. Germline CDR1 is MNHEY and CDR2 is SVGAGI. This CDR3 is built from 16 residues. V shed 1 base, J shed 11 bases, and the junction held 10 bases outside the gene matches.

The chain carries TRBV23-1 and TRBJ2-7; D is possibly TRBD1 or TRBD2 (6 bases each). TRBV23-1 is treated as an ORF (open reading frame) with a function not yet certain. V lost 0 bases to trimming and J lost 4 bases, with 13 bases between them. This CDR3 has 15 amino acids. DNA for the CDR3: TGCGCCAGCAGTCAATCGATGGAGGGGGTGTACGAGCAGTACTTC. Translating gives CASSQSMEGVYEQYF.

The chain couples TRBV5-1 to TRBJ2-1; TRBD1 matches 8 bases. Trimming took 4 bases from V and 8 from J; bases not matched to a gene: 8. Germline loops: CDR1 SGHRS, CDR2 YFSETQ. This CDR3 spans 14 amino acids. Written as DNA, the CDR3 is TGCGCCAGCAGCAACAGGGGGTGGGGAGATGAGCAGTTCTTC. This sequence encodes CASSNRGWGDEQFF.

The chain links TRBV4-2 to TRBJ2-2; no firm D call. V lost 4 bases and J lost 1, with 7 bases in between. CDR1 is LGHNA and CDR2 is YNFKEQ in the germline V gene. The CDR3 runs 14 residues. The CDR3 DNA reads as TGTGCCAGCAGCCCCAGACGGAACACCGGGGAGCTGTTTTTT. This translates into CASSPRRNTGELFF.

The chain links TRBV7-8 to TRBJ2-5; the D gene could be TRBD1 or TRBD2 (5 bases each). Germline CDR1 is SGHVS and CDR2 is FQNEAQ. Deletions cut 6 bases from V and 6 bases from J, with 17 bases between. CDR3 length: 14 residues. CDR3 protein: CASRDRGRQKTQYF. The CDR3 coding sequence is TGTGCCAGCAGAGACAGAGGGCGGCAGAAGACCCAGTACTTC.

The CDR3 spells CASSLGQGFSNQPQHF. The DNA of the CDR3 is TGTGCCAGCAGTTTGGGACAGGGGTTTAGCAATCAGCCCCAGCATTTT. The rearrangement links TRBV27 to TRBJ1-5; 10 bases match TRBD1. This CDR3 region has 16 residues. V shed 3 bases and J 0 bases; nucleotides not matched to a gene: 2. CDR1 is MNHEY, CDR2 SMNVEV, per germline (reference sequence).

The chain uses TRBV5-1 and TRBJ2-1, with 8 bases that match TRBD2. Germline CDR1 and CDR2: SGHRS and YFSETQ. J gave up 6 bases and V 1 base, and 3 bases lay outside the gene matches. The CDR3 extends over 14 amino acids. The CDR3 nucleotides are TGCGCCAGCAGCTTGCAGGGGACTAGCAATGAGCAGTTCTTC. This gives the protein CASSLQGTSNEQFF.

A word on this clone: The DNA is left out, because the CDR3 cannot be placed on it with certainty; the CDR3 is given as TCRdb lists it. CDR3: CASSLDGLSSGSCFF. This chain links TRBV7-9 with TRBJ2-2; TRBD2, as called in the table, went unchecked against the DNA. The germline V gene encodes CDR1 SEHNR and CDR2 FQNEAQ (reference sequence). The CDR3 has 15 residues if both end residues are counted.

The chain uses TRBV6-5 and TRBJ2-5; D gene uncertain. The germline V gene encodes CDR1 MNHEY and CDR2 SVGAGI. V was pared by 0 bases and J by 5 bases, with 13 bases between. There are 15 residues in the CDR3. CDR3 loop: CASSYSYSGRETQYF. CDR3 DNA sequence: TGTGCCAGCAGTTACTCGTATTCTGGCAGGGAGACCCAGTACTTC.

The chain employs TRBV5-4 and TRBJ2-7; 8 bases match TRBD2. Germline loops: CDR1 SGHNT, CDR2 YYREEE (reference sequence). The CDR3 is 15 amino acids. After removal of 0 bases from V and 4 bases from J, the junction contained 6 bases not matched to a gene. Here the CDR3 DNA reads TGTGCCAGCAGCTTGGCGAGCGGGGGCCGATACGAGCAGTACTTC. It specifies CASSLASGGRYEQYF.